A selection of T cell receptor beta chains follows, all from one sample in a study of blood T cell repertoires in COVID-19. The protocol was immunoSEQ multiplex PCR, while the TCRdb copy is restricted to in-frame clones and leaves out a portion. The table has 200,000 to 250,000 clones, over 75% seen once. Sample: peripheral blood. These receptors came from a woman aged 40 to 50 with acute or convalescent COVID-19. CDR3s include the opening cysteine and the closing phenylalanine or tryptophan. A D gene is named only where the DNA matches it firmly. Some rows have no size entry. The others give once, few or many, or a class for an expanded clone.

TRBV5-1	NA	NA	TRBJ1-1	CASTYGMDTEAFF	TGCGCCAGCACCTATGGTATGGACACTGAAGCTTTCTTT
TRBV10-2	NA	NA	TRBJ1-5	CASSVGGNQPQHF	TGCGCCAGCAGTGTGGGGGGGAATCAGCCCCAGCATTTT
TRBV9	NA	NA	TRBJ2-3	CASSEQGRKTDTQYF	TGTGCCAGCAGCGAGCAGGGAAGGAAAACAGATACGCAGTATTTT
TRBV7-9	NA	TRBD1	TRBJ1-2	CASSFPQGNYGYTF	TGTGCCAGCAGCTTCCCACAGGGGAACTATGGCTACACCTTC
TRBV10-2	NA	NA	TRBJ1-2	CASSESQGRWNPYGYTF	TGCGCCAGCAGTGAGTCGCAAGGGAGGTGGAATCCCTATGGCTACACCTTC
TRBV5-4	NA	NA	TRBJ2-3	CASSLISPVSDTQYF	TGTGCCAGCAGCTTGATCTCTCCGGTATCAGATACGCAGTATTTT
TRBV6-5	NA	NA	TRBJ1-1	CASSYRGPAFF	TGTGCCAGCAGTTATCGGGGTCCGGCTTTCTTT
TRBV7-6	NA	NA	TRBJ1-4	CASSPKTGVNEKLFF	TGTGCCAGCAGCCCAAAGACAGGAGTTAATGAAAAACTGTTTTTT
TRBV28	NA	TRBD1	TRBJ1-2	CASRDRANYGYTF	TGTGCCAGCCGGGACAGGGCTAACTATGGCTACACCTTC
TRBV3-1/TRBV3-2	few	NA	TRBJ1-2	CASSQQGTPNYGYTF	TGTGCCAGCAGCCAACAGGGAACCCCTAACTATGGCTACACCTTC
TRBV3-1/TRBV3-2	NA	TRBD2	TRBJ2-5	CASSQDPGGQETQYF	TGTGCCAGCAGCCAAGATCCGGGGGGCCAAGAGACCCAGTACTTC
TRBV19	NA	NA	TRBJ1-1	CASSIGANTEAFF	TGTGCCAGTAGTATAGGAGCCAACACTGAAGCTTTCTTT
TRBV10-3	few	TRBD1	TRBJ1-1	CAISVGQGATEAFF	TGTGCCATCAGTGTAGGACAGGGGGCCACTGAAGCTTTCTTT
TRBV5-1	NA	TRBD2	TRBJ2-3	CASSLSTSGGTDTQYF	TGCGCCAGCAGCTTGTCGACTAGCGGGGGGACAGATACGCAGTATTTT
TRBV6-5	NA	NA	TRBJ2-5	CASSYAGWSETQYF	TGTGCCAGCAGTTACGCCGGGTGGTCAGAGACCCAGTACTTC
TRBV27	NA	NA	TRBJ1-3	CASSPRRQSSGNTIYF	TGTGCCAGCAGTCCCCGGAGACAGAGCTCTGGAAACACCATATATTTT
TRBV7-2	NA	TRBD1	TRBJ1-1	CASSSWTGPSTEAFF	TGTGCCAGCAGCTCATGGACAGGGCCGTCGACTGAAGCTTTCTTT